These 11 T cell receptor beta chains were sequenced from one sample in a study of OX40 agonist ivuxolimab in advanced cancers. TCRdb's table, derived via immunoSEQ multiplex PCR, lists solely in-frame clones and lacks some. The table shows some 79,000 clones, with 92% occurring only once. The sequencing used CD4+ or CD8+ T cells sorted from blood, collected in a trial of the OX40 agonist ivuxolimab. The receptors come from an adult with an advanced solid tumor such as melanoma, head and neck, liver or kidney cancer.

This clone appeared a single time. V usage is TRBV18 and J usage is TRBJ1-3; 7 bases agree with TRBD1. From germline, CDR1 is KGHSH and CDR2 LQKENI. V was pared by 3 bases and J by 0 bases, with 5 bases of the junction left unmatched. CDR3 length: 16 residues. This chain's CDR3 is CASSPGTAHSGNTIYF. For the CDR3, the DNA is TGTGCCAGCTCACCGGGGACAGCGCACTCTGGAAACACCATATATTTT. The full variable domain, its missing parts supplied by reference TRBV18 and TRBJ1-3, is NAGVMQNPRHLVRRRGQEARLRCSPMKGHSHVYWYRQLPEEGLKFMVYLQKENIIDESGMPKERFSAEFPKEGPSILRIQQVVRGDSAAYFCASSPGTAHSGNTIYFGEGSWLTVV.

V and J are TRBV11-3 and TRBJ1-5; D may be TRBD1 (6 bases). CDR3 length equals 20 residues. Germline V gene data show CDR1 as SGHNT and CDR2 as YENEEA. V lost 2 bases, J lost 3 bases, and 26 bases lay in between. CDR3: CASSLSTGYRERAVNQPQHF. The CDR3 DNA sequence: TGTGCCAGCAGCTTAAGCACAGGGTACCGGGAGAGAGCCGTCAATCAGCCCCAGCATTTT.

This clone occurred once. The chain combines TRBV19 with TRBJ2-1; TRBD2 matches at 9 bases. The germline V gene encodes CDR1 LNHDA and CDR2 SQIVND (reference sequence). V lost 6 bases and J lost 1; bases outside the gene matches: 10. The CDR3 spans 17 residues. Here the CDR3 reads CASRPSGNGKSYNEQFF. The CDR3 nucleotides read TGTGCCAGTAGGCCTAGCGGGAACGGGAAGTCCTACAATGAGCAGTTCTTC.

The gene calls are TRBV7-9 and TRBJ2-2; 10 positions agree with TRBD1. V was clipped by 5 bases and J by 3 bases; unmatched bases: 9. This CDR3 is 17 amino acids long. Germline loops: CDR1 SEHNR, CDR2 FQNEAQ (reference sequence). The DNA of the CDR3 is TGTGCCAGCAGCCACCAGGGACAGGGGCTTTACACCGGGGAGCTGTTTTTT. Protein: CASSHQGQGLYTGELFF.

The V call is TRBV27, the J call TRBJ1-2, with D perhaps matching TRBD1 (6 bases). V was clipped by 1 base and J by 3 bases, with 12 bases between them. Germline CDR1 and CDR2: MNHEY and SMNVEV (reference sequence). This CDR3 spans 15 amino acids. CDR3 sequence (DNA): TGTGCCAGCAGTTTATTTTCGACAGGAGACTATGGCTACACCTTC. Translation gives CASSLFSTGDYGYTF.

This sequence joins TRBV5-6 and TRBJ2-3, with D unclear. Germline loops: CDR1 SGHDT, CDR2 YYEEEE. Trimming stripped 1 base from V and 1 base from J, with 7 bases between. The CDR3 extends over 14 amino acids. This CDR3 is CASSLLSGTDTQYF. The CDR3 coding sequence is TGTGCCAGCAGCTTGCTAAGCGGCACAGATACGCAGTATTTT.

The chain has TRBV7-9 and TRBJ1-6; 11 nucleotides match TRBD1. Germline V lookup: CDR1 SEHNR, CDR2 FQNEAQ (reference sequence). V dropped 3 bases and J dropped 0; count of bases not matched to a gene: 1. This CDR3 has 17 amino acids. The CDR3 sequence is CASSFGTGGSYNSPLHF. The CDR3 nucleotides read TGTGCCAGCAGCTTTGGGACAGGGGGCTCCTATAATTCACCCCTCCACTTT.

The J gene is TRBJ2-4, the V gene TRBV5-4; tentatively, D is TRBD1 (6 bases). CDR3 length: 14 amino acids. V dropped 3 bases and J dropped 1 base, with 8 bases sitting between them. The germline gives CDR1 SGHNT, CDR2 YYREEE (reference sequence). CDR3 residues: CASSSTGAKNIQYF. CDR3 DNA sequence: TGTGCCAGCAGCTCTACAGGGGCCAAAAACATTCAGTACTTC. Using reference TRBV5-4 and TRBJ2-4 for the parts outside the CDR3, the full variable domain is ETGVTQSPTHLIKTRGQQVTLRCSSQSGHNTVSWYQQALGQGPQFIFQYYREEENGRGNFPPRFSGLQFPNYSSELNVNALELDDSALYLCASSSTGAKNIQYFGAGTRLSVL.

The chain uses TRBV7-2 and TRBJ2-5; TRBD2 matches 11 bases. The junction had 10 bases not matched to a gene; V was cut back by 5 bases and J by 2 bases. Germline CDR1 reads SGHTA; CDR2 reads FQGNSA. The CDR3 spans 17 residues. CDR3 sequence reads: CASSPSKLAGAQETQYF. Here the CDR3 DNA reads TGTGCCAGCAGCCCATCAAAACTAGCGGGGGCTCAAGAGACCCAGTACTTC.

This chain links TRBV7-8 with TRBJ2-7, with TRBD1 matching over 9 bases. V lost 7 bases and J lost 0; bases outside the gene matches: 7. Germline-derived CDR1 and CDR2 are SGHVS and FQNEAQ. The CDR3 covers 15 residues. The CDR3 region has the DNA TGTGCCAGCAACCCCCGGGACAGGGCCTCCTACGAGCAGTACTTC. Translating gives CASNPRDRASYEQYF.

For the CDR3, the DNA is TGTGCCAGCAGTTTTGTTCGGGGGCGTAATCAGCCCCAGCATTTT. It specifies CASSFVRGRNQPQHF. V usage is TRBV28 and J usage is TRBJ1-5; D might be TRBD1 (6 bases). This CDR3 is built from 15 residues. V lost 3 bases to trimming and J lost 4 bases, with 13 bases between them. Germline lookup yields CDR1 MDHEN and CDR2 SYDVKM.